This TCR beta chain is drawn from a study of blood T cell repertoires in COVID-19. In the study overall: T cells, B-cell-depleted T cells, or PBMCs provided the cDNA or gDNA that served as material.

Original handling: Scientists estimated how many nucleated cells there were by amplifying reference gene primers. Sequencing was performed with immunoSEQ multiplex PCR; in TCRdb, only in-frame clones are kept and a portion is missing. That table gives V, J and clone size, and the DNA gave D and trimming. Among 85,000 to 95,000 clones, about 91% were seen once, and the ten largest hold 5% to 5.5%. This CDR3 has 14 amino acids. V lost 2 bases and J lost 0, with 6 bases in between. Per the germline V gene, CDR1 is SGHRS and CDR2 is YFSETQ. This clone was detected only a few times. The sample comprised peripheral blood. This sequence was found in an elderly woman with active COVID-19. The chain joins TRBV5-1 to TRBJ2-1; D not resolved. CDR3 nucleotides: TGCGCCAGCAGCTTCGCAGACTCCTACAATGAGCAGTTCTTC. Its translation is CASSFADSYNEQFF.